Listed below are T cell receptor beta chains from one sample, sequenced in a study of shared clonotypes between healthy human individuals. TCRdb's table, derived via immunoSEQ multiplex PCR, lists solely in-frame clones and lacks some. Among approximately 1,500,000 clones listed, 95% to 99% were seen once. Sequenced input: naive CD4+ T cells sorted from blood. These TCRs come from a man aged 25 to 40 in good health. Each CDR3 is given without its conserved first and last residue. The size entry is marked missing in some rows and otherwise reads once, few, many or a size class.

J | V | size | CDR3
TRBJ1-5 | TRBV6-1 | - | ASSIGQGGNQPQH
TRBJ2-5 | TRBV5-1 | - | ASSAGTTLQETQY
TRBJ2-2 | TRBV5-5 | - | ASRRGSTGELF
TRBJ2-2 | TRBV6-4 | - | ASSGSDSATGELF
TRBJ1-5 | TRBV2 | once | ASRYRGSNQPQH
TRBJ2-2 | TRBV7-9 | - | ASSKQGADGELF
TRBJ2-7 | TRBV18 | - | ASSPRGTYEQY
TRBJ2-1 | TRBV9 | - | ASSVNIDLGEQF
TRBJ2-3 | TRBV2 | - | ASSRMALAGVYDTQY
TRBJ1-4 | TRBV28 | once | ASSPGQEKLF
TRBJ2-5 | TRBV9 | - | ASSVLDQETQY
TRBJ2-7 | TRBV6-1 | - | ASSEVAGGGEQY
TRBJ1-1 | TRBV7-2 | - | ASSPAGDTEAF
TRBJ2-3 | TRBV6-5 | - | ASSYLGLSTDTQY
TRBJ2-3 | TRBV4-2 | - | ASSQDSGGRIANTQY
TRBJ1-2 | TRBV5-8 | - | ASSLDPAVIYGYT
TRBJ2-5 | TRBV11-2 | - | ASSFGQGRTETQY
TRBJ2-5 | TRBV19 | - | ASSGIQETQY
TRBJ2-1 | TRBV29-1 | - | SVVGGGMSGKYYNEQF
TRBJ2-1 | TRBV4-2 | - | ASSLLAEYNEQF
TRBJ1-1 | TRBV18 | - | ASSQWTALTEAF
TRBJ2-1 | TRBV18 | - | ASSPAGLVYNEQF